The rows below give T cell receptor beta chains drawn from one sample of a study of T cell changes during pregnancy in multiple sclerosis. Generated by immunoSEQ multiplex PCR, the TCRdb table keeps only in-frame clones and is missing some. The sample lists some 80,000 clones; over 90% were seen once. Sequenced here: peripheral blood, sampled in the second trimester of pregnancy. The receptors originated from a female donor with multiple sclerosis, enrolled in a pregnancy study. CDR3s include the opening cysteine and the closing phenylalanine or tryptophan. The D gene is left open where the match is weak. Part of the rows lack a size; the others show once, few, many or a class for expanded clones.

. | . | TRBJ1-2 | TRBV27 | CASSARVGGYTF | TGTGCCAGCAGTGCCCGGGTGGGTGGCTACACCTTC
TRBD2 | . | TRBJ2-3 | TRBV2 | CASSGLAGPDTQYF | TGTGCCAGCAGTGGACTAGCGGGGCCAGATACGCAGTATTTT
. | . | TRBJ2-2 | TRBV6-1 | CASTMWNTGELFF | TGTGCCAGCACAATGTGGAACACCGGGGAGCTGTTTTTT
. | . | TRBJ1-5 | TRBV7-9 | CASSLQGYGQPQHF | TGTGCCAGCAGCTTACAGGGATACGGGCAGCCCCAGCATTTT
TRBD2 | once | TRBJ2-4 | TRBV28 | CASSLGLAGAKNIQYF | TGTGCCAGCAGTTTAGGGCTAGCGGGAGCCAAAAACATTCAGTACTTC
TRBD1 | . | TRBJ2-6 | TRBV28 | CASSLPGQGVSVATGANVLTF | TGTGCCAGCAGTTTACCGGGACAGGGGGTCTCAGTTGCCACTGGGGCCAACGTCCTGACTTTC
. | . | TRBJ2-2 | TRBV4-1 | CASSQGGSGELFF | TGCGCCAGCAGCCAAGGGGGCTCCGGGGAGCTGTTTTTT
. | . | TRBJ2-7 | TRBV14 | CASSPWTESYEQYF | TGTGCCAGCAGCCCATGGACAGAGTCCTACGAGCAGTACTTC
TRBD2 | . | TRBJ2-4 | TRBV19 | CASSIVSSGWKNIQYF | TGTGCCAGTAGTATAGTATCTAGCGGGTGGAAAAACATTCAGTACTTC
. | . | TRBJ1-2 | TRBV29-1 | CSVESGAGYGYTF | TGCAGCGTTGAATCAGGGGCAGGTTATGGCTACACCTTC
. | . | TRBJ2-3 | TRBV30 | CAWARDFTDTQYF | TGTGCCTGGGCCCGGGACTTCACAGATACGCAGTATTTT
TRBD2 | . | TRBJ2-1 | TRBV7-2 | CASSLGFGRDEQFF | TGTGCCAGCAGCTTAGGATTTGGGAGGGATGAGCAGTTCTTC
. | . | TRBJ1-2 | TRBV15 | CATSRDRRMGSNYGYTF | TGTGCCACCAGCAGAGATCGTCGAATGGGGAGTAACTATGGCTACACCTTC
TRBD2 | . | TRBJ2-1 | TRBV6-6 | CASSYFAGGPGNEQFF | TGTGCCAGCAGTTACTTTGCGGGAGGTCCGGGTAATGAGCAGTTCTTC
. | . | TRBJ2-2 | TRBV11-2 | CASSPYERVSLATGELFF | TGTGCCAGCAGCCCTTACGAGAGGGTGTCATTAGCCACCGGGGAGCTGTTTTTT
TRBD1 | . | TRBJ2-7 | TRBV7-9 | CASSLGTGYEQYF | TGTGCCAGCAGCTTAGGGACAGGCTACGAGCAGTACTTC
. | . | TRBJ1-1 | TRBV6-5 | CASSYRGRGKEAFF | TGTGCCAGCAGTTACCGAGGTAGGGGGAAAGAAGCTTTCTTT
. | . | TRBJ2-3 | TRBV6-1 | CASIKRQEVSDTQYF | TGTGCCAGCATTAAGAGACAGGAGGTTTCAGATACGCAGTATTTT
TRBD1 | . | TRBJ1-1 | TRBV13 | CASSWGQVNTEAFF | TGTGCCAGCAGCTGGGGACAGGTGAACACTGAAGCTTTCTTT
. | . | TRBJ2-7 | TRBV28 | CASSGQGGFGYEQYF | TGTGCCAGCAGTGGGCAGGGGGGCTTTGGGTACGAGCAGTACTTC
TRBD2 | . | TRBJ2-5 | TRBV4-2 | CASSQELAGEGGKTQYF | TGTGCCAGCAGCCAAGAACTAGCGGGAGAAGGCGGGAAGACCCAGTACTTC
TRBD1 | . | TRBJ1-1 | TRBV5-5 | CASSLDATGGEEAFF | TGTGCCAGCAGCTTGGATGCGACAGGGGGAGAGGAAGCTTTCTTT
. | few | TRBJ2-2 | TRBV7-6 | CASSLGGTPGELFF | TGTGCCAGCAGCTTAGGAGGCACCCCCGGGGAGCTGTTTTTT
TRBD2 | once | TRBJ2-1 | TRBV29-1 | CSVVEASGSLNEQFF | TGCAGCGTTGTAGAGGCCAGCGGGAGTCTAAATGAGCAGTTCTTC
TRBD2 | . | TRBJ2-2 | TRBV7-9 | CASSRSSGIGGELFF | TGTGCCAGCAGCCGTAGCAGCGGGATCGGCGGGGAGCTGTTTTTT
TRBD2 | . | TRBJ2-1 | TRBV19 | CASQSTSGRFGEQFF | TGTGCCAGTCAAAGTACGAGCGGGAGATTCGGGGAGCAGTTCTTC
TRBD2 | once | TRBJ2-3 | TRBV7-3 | CASSWTSGSRDTQYF | TGTGCCAGCAGCTGGACTAGCGGGAGCCGAGATACGCAGTATTTT
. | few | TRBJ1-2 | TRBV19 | CASRNPQGDGYTF | TGTGCCAGTAGGAACCCACAGGGAGATGGCTACACCTTC
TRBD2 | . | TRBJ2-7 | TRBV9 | CASSVGLAVMMDEQYF | TGTGCCAGCAGCGTGGGACTAGCGGTTATGATGGACGAGCAGTACTTC
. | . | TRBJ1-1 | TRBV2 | CASSVQDTEAFF | TGTGCCAGCAGCGTACAGGACACTGAAGCTTTCTTT
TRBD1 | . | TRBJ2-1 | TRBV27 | CASSLGTGPYNEQFF | TGTGCCAGCAGTTTGGGGACAGGACCCTACAATGAGCAGTTCTTC
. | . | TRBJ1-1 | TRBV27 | CASSLRGSEAFF | TGTGCCAGCAGTTTACGCGGGAGTGAAGCTTTCTTT
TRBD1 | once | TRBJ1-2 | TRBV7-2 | CASRDRGGEGAPYGYTF | TGTGCCAGCAGGGATAGGGGTGGCGAGGGGGCTCCCTATGGCTACACCTTC
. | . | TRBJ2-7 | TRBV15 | CATSDFGTGLEQYF | TGTGCCACCAGCGACTTTGGAACAGGGCTCGAGCAGTACTTC
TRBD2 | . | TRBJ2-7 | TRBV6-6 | CASSYGEGEQYF | TGTGCCAGCAGTTACGGGGAGGGGGAGCAGTACTTC
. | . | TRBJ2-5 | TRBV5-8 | CASSLRQGGVETQYF | TGTGCCAGCAGCTTGCGCCAGGGTGGGGTAGAGACCCAGTACTTC
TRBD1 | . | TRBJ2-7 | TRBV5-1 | CASSLAGQGRGVGYEQYF | TGCGCCAGCAGCTTGGCTGGACAGGGGAGGGGAGTCGGATACGAGCAGTACTTC
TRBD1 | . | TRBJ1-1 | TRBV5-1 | CASSREIQGGTEAFF | TGCGCCAGCAGCAGGGAGATACAGGGGGGGACTGAAGCTTTCTTT
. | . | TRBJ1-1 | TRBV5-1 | CASSLDGGTEAFF | TGCGCCAGCAGCTTGGACGGAGGCACTGAAGCTTTCTTT
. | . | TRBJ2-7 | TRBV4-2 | CASSREQGYEQYF | TGTGCCAGCAGCCGAGAACAGGGTTACGAGCAGTACTTC
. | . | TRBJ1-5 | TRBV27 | CASSLGGSNQPQHF | TGTGCCAGCAGTTTAGGCGGTAGCAATCAGCCCCAGCATTTT
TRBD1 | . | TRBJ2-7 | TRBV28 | CASSSLPGQGSYEQYF | TGTGCCAGCAGTTCTTTGCCGGGACAGGGGTCCTACGAGCAGTACTTC
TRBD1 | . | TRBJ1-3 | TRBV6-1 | CASRHQGVPGNTIYF | TGTGCCAGCAGACACCAGGGGGTCCCTGGAAACACCATATATTTT
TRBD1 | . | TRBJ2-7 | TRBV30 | CAWSVGGGEQYF | TGTGCCTGGAGTGTAGGGGGCGGAGAGCAGTACTTC
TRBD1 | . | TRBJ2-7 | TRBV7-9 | CASSLGQGEVNEQYF | TGTGCCAGCAGCTTGGGACAGGGGGAGGTAAACGAGCAGTACTTC
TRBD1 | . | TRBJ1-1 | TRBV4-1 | CASSQMGQGGNRAFF | TGCGCCAGCAGCCAGATGGGACAGGGAGGGAACCGAGCTTTCTTT
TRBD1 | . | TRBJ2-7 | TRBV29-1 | CSVAPTGDLYEQYF | TGCAGCGTCGCACCGACAGGGGATCTATACGAGCAGTACTTC
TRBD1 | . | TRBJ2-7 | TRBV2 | CATGQGKAYEQYF | TGTGCCACCGGACAGGGGAAAGCCTACGAGCAGTACTTC
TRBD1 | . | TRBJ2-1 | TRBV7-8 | CASSLDPGGNEQFF | TGTGCCAGCAGCTTAGATCCAGGGGGCAATGAGCAGTTCTTC
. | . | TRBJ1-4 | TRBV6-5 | CASSYGPLRFPEKLFF | TGTGCCAGCAGTTACGGGCCCCTACGCTTTCCTGAAAAACTGTTTTTT
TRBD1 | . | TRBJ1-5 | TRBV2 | CASRPGQASNQPQHF | TGTGCCAGCAGGCCGGGACAGGCTAGCAATCAGCCCCAGCATTTT
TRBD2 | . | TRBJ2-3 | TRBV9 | CASSFGLAPDTQYF | TGTGCCAGCAGCTTTGGACTAGCTCCAGATACGCAGTATTTT
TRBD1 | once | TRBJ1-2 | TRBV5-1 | CASSLDLWTGDYGYTF | TGCGCCAGCAGCTTAGACTTATGGACAGGGGACTATGGCTACACCTTC
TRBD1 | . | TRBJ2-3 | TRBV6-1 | CASSEDRTTDTQYF | TGTGCCAGCAGTGAGGACAGGACCACAGATACGCAGTATTTT
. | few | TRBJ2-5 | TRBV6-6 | CASRATGETQYF | TGTGCCAGCAGGGCCACAGGGGAGACCCAGTACTTC
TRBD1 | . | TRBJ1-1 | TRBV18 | CASSPRGHEGGAGMNTEAFF | TGTGCCAGCTCACCAAGGGGGCACGAGGGGGGCGCCGGGATGAACACTGAAGCTTTCTTT
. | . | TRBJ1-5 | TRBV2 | CASSEGTGNQPQHF | TGTGCCAGCAGTGAAGGTACAGGCAATCAGCCCCAGCATTTT
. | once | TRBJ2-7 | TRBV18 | CASHAPGAYEQYF | TGTGCCAGCCACGCCCCAGGGGCCTACGAGCAGTACTTC